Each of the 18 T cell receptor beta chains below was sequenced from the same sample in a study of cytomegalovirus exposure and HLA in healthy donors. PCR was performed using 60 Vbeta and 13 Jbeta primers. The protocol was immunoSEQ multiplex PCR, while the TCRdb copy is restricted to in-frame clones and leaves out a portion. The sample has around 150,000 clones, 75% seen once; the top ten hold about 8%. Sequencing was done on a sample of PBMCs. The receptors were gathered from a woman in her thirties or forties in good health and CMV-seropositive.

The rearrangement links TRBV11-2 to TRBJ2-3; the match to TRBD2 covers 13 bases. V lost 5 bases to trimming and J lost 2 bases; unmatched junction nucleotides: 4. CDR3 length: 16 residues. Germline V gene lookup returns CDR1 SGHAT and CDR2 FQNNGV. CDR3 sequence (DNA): TGTGCCAGCAGCACGGGACTAGCGGGAATCACAGATACGCAGTATTTT. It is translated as CASSTGLAGITDTQYF.

CDR3 nucleotides: TGTGCCAGCAGTCCGAGGACAGGGGGAACGACTGAAGCTTTCTTT. The encoded protein is CASSPRTGGTTEAFF. The V call is TRBV28, the J call TRBJ1-1; 10 nucleotides match TRBD1. Trimming took 5 bases from V and 5 from J; bases not matched to a gene: 8. The germline V gene encodes CDR1 MDHEN and CDR2 SYDVKM. CDR3 length: 15 residues.

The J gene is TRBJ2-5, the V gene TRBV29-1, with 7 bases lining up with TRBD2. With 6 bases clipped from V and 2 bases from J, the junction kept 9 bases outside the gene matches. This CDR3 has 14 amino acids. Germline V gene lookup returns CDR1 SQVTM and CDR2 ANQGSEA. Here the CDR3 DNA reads TGCAGCGTCGGGGGAGGGACCTCTCAAGAGACCCAGTACTTC. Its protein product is CSVGGGTSQETQYF.

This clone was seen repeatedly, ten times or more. CDR3 DNA sequence: TGTGCCAGCAGCCGGACAGGGGAAGGCACTGAAGCTTTCTTT. It is translated as CASSRTGEGTEAFF. The V gene is TRBV7-3, the J gene TRBJ1-1, with 9 nucleotides matching TRBD1. Germline CDR1 and CDR2: SGHTA and FQGTGA. With V trimmed by 5 bases and J by 4 bases, 5 bases remained unmatched. This CDR3 region has 14 residues. Together with reference TRBV7-3 and TRBJ1-1, the CDR3 gives the full variable domain: GAGVSQTPSNKVTEKGKYVELRCDPISGHTALYWYRQSLGQGPEFLIYFQGTGAADDSGLPNDRFFAVRPEGSVSTLKIQRTERGDSAVYLCASSRTGEGTEAFFGQGTRLTVV.

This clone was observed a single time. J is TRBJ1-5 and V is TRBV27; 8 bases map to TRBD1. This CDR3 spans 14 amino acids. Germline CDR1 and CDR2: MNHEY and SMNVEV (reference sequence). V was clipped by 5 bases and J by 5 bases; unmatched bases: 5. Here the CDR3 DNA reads TGTGCCAGCAGTCCGACAGGGGCCGATCAGCCCCAGCATTTT. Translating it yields CASSPTGADQPQHF.

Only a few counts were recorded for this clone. CDR3 nucleotides: TGTGCCAGCAGTTTCCTAGCGGGAGGGAGCACAGATACGCAGTATTTT. Translated, it gives CASSFLAGGSTDTQYF. The chain recombines TRBV28 with TRBJ2-3, with 12 nucleotides matching TRBD2. The junction had 1 base not matched to a gene; V was cut back by 3 bases and J by 0 bases. The length of the CDR3 is 16 residues. Germline V gene sequence: CDR1 MDHEN, CDR2 SYDVKM.

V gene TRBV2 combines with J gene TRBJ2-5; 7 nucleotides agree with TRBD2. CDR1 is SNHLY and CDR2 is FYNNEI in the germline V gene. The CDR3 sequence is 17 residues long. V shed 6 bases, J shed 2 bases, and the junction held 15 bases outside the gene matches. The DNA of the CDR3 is TGTGCCAGCAGGCCAGGACTAGGGGTAGTCGGGCAAGAGACCCAGTACTTC. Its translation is CASRPGLGVVGQETQYF. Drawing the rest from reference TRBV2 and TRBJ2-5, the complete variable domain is EPEVTQTPSHQVTQMGQEVILRCVPISNHLYFYWYRQILGQKVEFLVSFYNNEISEKSEIFDDQFSVERPDGSNFTLKIRSTKLEDSAMYFCASRPGLGVVGQETQYFGPGTRLLVL.

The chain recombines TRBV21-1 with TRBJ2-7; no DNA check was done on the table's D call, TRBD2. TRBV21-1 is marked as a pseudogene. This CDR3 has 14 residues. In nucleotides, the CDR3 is TGTGCCAGCAAGCTGGGGGGGCAGTCCTACGAGCAGTACTTC. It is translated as CASKLGGQSYEQYF.

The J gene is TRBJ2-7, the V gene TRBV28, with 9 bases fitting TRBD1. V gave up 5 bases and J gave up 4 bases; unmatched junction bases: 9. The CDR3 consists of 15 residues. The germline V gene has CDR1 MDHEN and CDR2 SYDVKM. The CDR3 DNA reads TGTGCCAGCAGTCCACCGGGACAGGGAGTTTACGAGCAGTACTTC. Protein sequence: CASSPPGQGVYEQYF.

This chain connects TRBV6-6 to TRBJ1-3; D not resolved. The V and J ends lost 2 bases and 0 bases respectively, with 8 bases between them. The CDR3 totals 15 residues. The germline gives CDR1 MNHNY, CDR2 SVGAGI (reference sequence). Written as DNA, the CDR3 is TGTGCCAGCAGTTACGACACAAGCTCTGGAAACACCATATATTTT. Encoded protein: CASSYDTSSGNTIYF.

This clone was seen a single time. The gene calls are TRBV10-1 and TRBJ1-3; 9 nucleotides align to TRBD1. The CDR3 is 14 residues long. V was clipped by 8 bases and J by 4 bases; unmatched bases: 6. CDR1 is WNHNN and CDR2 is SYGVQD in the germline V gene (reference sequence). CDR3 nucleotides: TGCGCCAGCTCCGGGACAGGGAGAGGAAACACCATATATTTT. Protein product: CASSGTGRGNTIYF.

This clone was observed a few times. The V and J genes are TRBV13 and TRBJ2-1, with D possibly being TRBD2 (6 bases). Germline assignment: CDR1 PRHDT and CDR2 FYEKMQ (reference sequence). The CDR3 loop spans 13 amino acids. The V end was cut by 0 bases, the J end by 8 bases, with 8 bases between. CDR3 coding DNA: TGTGCCAGCAGCTTAGGTACTAGCCATGAGCAGTTCTTC. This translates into CASSLGTSHEQFF.

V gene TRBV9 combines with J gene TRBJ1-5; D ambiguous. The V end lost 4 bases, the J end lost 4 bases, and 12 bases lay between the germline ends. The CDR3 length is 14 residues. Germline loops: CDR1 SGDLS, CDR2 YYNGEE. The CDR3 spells CASSPPHSNQPQHF. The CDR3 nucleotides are TGTGCCAGCAGCCCTCCCCACAGTAATCAGCCCCAGCATTTT. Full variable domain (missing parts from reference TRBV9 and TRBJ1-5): DSGVTQTPKHLITATGQRVTLRCSPRSGDLSVYWYQQSLDQGLQFLIQYYNGEERAKGNILERFSAQQFPDLHSELNLSSLELGDSALYFCASSPPHSNQPQHFGDGTRLSIL.

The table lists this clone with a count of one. In DNA form, the CDR3 reads TGTGCCAGCAGCCGCCGCGGGGGGGGGATCCTTAATCAAGAGACCCAGTACTTC. This translates into CASSRRGGGILNQETQYF. This chain uses TRBV27 with TRBJ2-5; TRBD2 matches 9 bases. Trimming at V came to 6 bases and at J to 2 bases, leaving 16 bases not matched to a gene. The length of the CDR3 is 18 residues. Germline V gene sequence: CDR1 MNHEY, CDR2 SMNVEV (reference sequence).

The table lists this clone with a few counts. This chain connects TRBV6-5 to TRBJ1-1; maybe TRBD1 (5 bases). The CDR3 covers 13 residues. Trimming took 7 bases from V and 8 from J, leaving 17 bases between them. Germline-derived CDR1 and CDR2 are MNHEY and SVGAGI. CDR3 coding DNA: TGTGCCAGCACTACACAGGAAACCCGCGAAGCTTTCTTT. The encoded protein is CASTTQETREAFF.

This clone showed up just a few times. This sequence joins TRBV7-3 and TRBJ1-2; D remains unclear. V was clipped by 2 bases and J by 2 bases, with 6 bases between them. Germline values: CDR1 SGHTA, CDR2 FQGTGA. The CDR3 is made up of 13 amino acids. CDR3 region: CASSLERNYGYTF. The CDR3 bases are TGTGCCAGCAGCTTAGAGAGAAACTATGGCTACACCTTC.

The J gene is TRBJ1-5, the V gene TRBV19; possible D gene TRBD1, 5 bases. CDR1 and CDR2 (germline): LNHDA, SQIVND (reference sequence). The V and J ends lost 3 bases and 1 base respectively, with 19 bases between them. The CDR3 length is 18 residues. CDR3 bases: TGTGCCAGTAGTATTTTTTATCTCGGGGGAGGAAGCAATCAGCCCCAGCATTTT. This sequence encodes CASSIFYLGGGSNQPQHF.

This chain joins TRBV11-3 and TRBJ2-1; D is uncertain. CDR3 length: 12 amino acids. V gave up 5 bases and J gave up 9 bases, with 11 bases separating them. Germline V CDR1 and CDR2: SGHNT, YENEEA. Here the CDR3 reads CASSPGTREQFF. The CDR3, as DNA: TGTGCCAGCAGCCCAGGCACTCGTGAGCAGTTCTTC.